Listed here are 18 T cell receptor beta chains from one sample, sequenced in a study of shared clonotypes between healthy human individuals. Naive CD8 cells lacked CD45RO, underwent positive selection for CCR7 and left out terminally differentiated effector memory CD45RA+ cells. Measured with immunoSEQ multiplex PCR; TCRdb has only the in-frame clones, and not every one. This repertoire shows hundreds of thousands of clones, roughly 96% found once; its top ten account for about 0.12%. Source material: naive CD8+ T cells sorted from blood. These receptor sequences come from a woman aged 30 to 39 in good health.

The chain combines TRBV28 with TRBJ1-5; perhaps TRBD1 as D (5 bases). V was shortened by 7 bases and J by 3 bases, with 19 bases between the two germline ends. Per germline, CDR1 MDHEN and CDR2 SYDVKM. The CDR3 is 16 residues long. This CDR3 is CASTPIDSQINQPQHF. Written as DNA, the CDR3 is TGTGCCAGCACCCCTATCGACAGCCAAATCAATCAGCCCCAGCATTTT.

The chain couples TRBV6-5 to TRBJ2-1, with D possibly TRBD2 on 5 matching bases. Trimming took off 6 bases at V and 6 bases at J, with 18 bases between the two ends. Germline lookup yields CDR1 MNHEY and CDR2 SVGAGI. The CDR3 is made up of 15 amino acids. The CDR3 sequence: CASSQTEGSLNEQFF. CDR3 in DNA: TGTGCCAGCAGCCAAACCGAGGGCTCTCTCAATGAGCAGTTCTTC.

The chain uses TRBV11-2 and TRBJ1-5; D uncertain. This CDR3 has 13 residues. Trimming removed 0 bases from V and 9 bases from J, with 9 bases in between. Germline lookup yields CDR1 SGHAT and CDR2 FQNNGV. The CDR3 sequence: CASSLDPQRPQHF. Written as DNA, the CDR3 is TGTGCCAGCAGCTTAGATCCCCAGCGGCCCCAGCATTTT.

The chain uses TRBV4-1 and TRBJ1-4, with D possibly being TRBD1 (6 bases). Germline CDR1 and CDR2: MGHRA and YSYEKL. The V end lost 5 bases, the J end lost 7 bases, and 17 bases lay between the germline ends. The CDR3 covers 15 residues. The CDR3 here is CASSLQDRGGEKLFF. CDR3 coding DNA: TGCGCCAGCAGCTTGCAAGATAGGGGGGGTGAAAAACTGTTTTTT.

The chain uses TRBV5-4 and TRBJ1-2; D is undetermined. The CDR3 contains 15 residues. Per germline, CDR1 SGHNT and CDR2 YYREEE (reference sequence). V was shortened by 3 bases and J by 4 bases, with 16 bases between the two germline ends. CDR3 DNA sequence: TGTGCCAGCAGCTACCGACACCAACCTATCTATGGCTACACCTTC. Translating it yields CASSYRHQPIYGYTF.

Comment on this clone: In the same sample, other DNA sequences code for this CDR3. The gene calls are TRBV28 and TRBJ2-7, with 9 bases aligning to TRBD1. V shed 4 bases and J 3 bases; nucleotides not matched to a gene: 1. Germline assignment: CDR1 MDHEN and CDR2 SYDVKM. CDR3 length equals 13 residues. The chain's CDR3 is CASSSTGGYEQYF. In DNA form, the CDR3 reads TGTGCCAGCAGTTCGACAGGGGGCTACGAGCAGTACTTC.

V usage is TRBV2 and J usage is TRBJ2-3, with D uncertain. The length of the CDR3 is 12 residues. The V and J ends lost 2 bases and 7 bases respectively, with 7 bases between them. Germline V gives CDR1 SNHLY, CDR2 FYNNEI. In DNA form, the CDR3 reads TGTGCCAGCAGTGAATGGGATCATACGCAGTATTTT. Protein sequence: CASSEWDHTQYF.

V is TRBV6-5 and J is TRBJ2-3; D assignment may be TRBD1 or TRBD2 (5 bases each). Germline CDR1 is MNHEY and CDR2 is SVGAGI. This CDR3 has 14 amino acids. V shed 0 bases and J shed 4 bases, with 8 bases lying between them. This chain's CDR3 is CASSYSRDPDTQYF. DNA for the CDR3: TGTGCCAGCAGTTACTCCCGGGACCCAGATACGCAGTATTTT.

This chain joins TRBV27 and TRBJ2-7, with 10 positions matching TRBD2. Germline lookup yields CDR1 MNHEY and CDR2 SMNVEV (reference sequence). This CDR3 has 13 residues. With 8 bases clipped from V and 2 bases from J, the junction kept 3 bases outside the gene matches. The DNA for the CDR3 is TGTGCCAGCGGTAGCGGGAGGACCTACGAGCAGTACTTC. Its protein is CASGSGRTYEQYF.

V and J are TRBV27 and TRBJ1-4, with D possibly TRBD1 on 5 matching bases. CDR1 is MNHEY and CDR2 is SMNVEV in the germline V gene (reference sequence). The CDR3 covers 15 residues. Trimming left V 5 bases short and J 3 bases short, with 13 bases between. The CDR3 region has the DNA TGTGCCAGCAGTCCTAGAGGGGTACCTAATGAAAAACTGTTTTTT. Translated, it gives CASSPRGVPNEKLFF. Full variable domain (missing parts from reference TRBV27 and TRBJ1-4): EAQVTQNPRYLITVTGKKLTVTCSQNMNHEYMSWYRQDPGLGLRQIYYSMNVEVTDKGDVPEGYKVSRKEKRNFPLILESPSPNQTSLYFCASSPRGVPNEKLFFGSGTQLSVL.

The chain joins TRBV4-1 to TRBJ2-7, with 10 bases that match TRBD2. The CDR3 runs to 15 residues. Germline lookup yields CDR1 MGHRA and CDR2 YSYEKL. V shed 0 bases, J shed 3 bases, and the junction held 2 bases outside the gene matches. The CDR3 DNA sequence: TGCGCCAGCAGCCAAGAAGGGACTAGCGTCTACGAGCAGTACTTC. It encodes CASSQEGTSVYEQYF.

This sequence joins TRBV13 and TRBJ2-7, with 8 nucleotides matching TRBD1. There are 15 residues in the CDR3. CDR1 and CDR2 (germline): PRHDT, FYEKMQ (reference sequence). Trimming removed 4 bases from V and 1 base from J; junction bases left unmatched: 6. The CDR3 protein is CASSWTGNISYEQYF. The CDR3 bases are TGTGCCAGCAGCTGGACAGGGAATATTTCCTACGAGCAGTACTTC.

The V gene is TRBV7-9, the J gene TRBJ2-3; D possibly corresponds to TRBD2 (5 bases). V lost 5 bases to trimming and J lost 8 bases, with 8 bases between them. CDR1 and CDR2 (germline): SEHNR, FQNEAQ (reference sequence). The CDR3 length is 11 residues. The CDR3 DNA reads TGTGCCAGCAGCCTCAGCGGTACGCAGTATTTT. Residues: CASSLSGTQYF.

This clone was seen just once. The chain combines TRBV4-1 with TRBJ1-5; possible D gene TRBD1, 5 bases. The germline V and J ends were trimmed by 3 bases and 11 bases, with 23 bases remaining between them. Germline loops: CDR1 MGHRA, CDR2 YSYEKL. The CDR3 is made up of 16 amino acids. The DNA for the CDR3 is TGCGCCAGCAGCCAGGCCCCGGGACCCCAAAGGTTGGCCCAGCATTTT. It encodes CASSQAPGPQRLAQHF.

CDR3 loop: CASTDPEGLRNTGELFF. The CDR3 DNA is TGTGCCAGCACCGACCCAGAAGGGCTAAGGAACACCGGGGAGCTGTTTTTT. This sequence joins TRBV28 and TRBJ2-2; D remains unclear. This CDR3 comprises 17 residues. V was cut by 7 bases and J by 1 base, with 19 bases left in between. In germline, CDR1 is MDHEN, CDR2 SYDVKM. Supplemented by reference TRBV28 and TRBJ2-2, the full variable domain reads DVKVTQSSRYLVKRTGEKVFLECVQDMDHENMFWYRQDPGLGLRLIYFSYDVKMKEKGDIPEGYSVSREKKERFSLILESASTNQTSMYLCASTDPEGLRNTGELFFGEGSRLTVL.

This clone was found a few times. This CDR3 is CASSGSDREAFF. In DNA form, the CDR3 reads TGTGCCAGCAGTGGCAGCGACAGAGAAGCTTTCTTT. V gene TRBV25-1 combines with J gene TRBJ1-1, with a possible D match to TRBD1 (5 bases). This CDR3 comprises 12 residues. The germline V gene encodes CDR1 MGHDK and CDR2 SYGVNS. The V gene lost 4 bases and the J gene lost 8 bases, with 11 bases spanning the gap. Supplemented by reference TRBV25-1 and TRBJ1-1, the full variable domain reads EADIYQTPRYLVIGTGKKITLECSQTMGHDKMYWYQQDPGMELHLIHYSYGVNSTEKGDLSSESTVSRIRTEHFPLTLESARPSHTSQYLCASSGSDREAFFGQGTRLTVV.

The chain couples TRBV4-2 to TRBJ2-7; D is possibly TRBD1 (6 bases). The CDR3 is 15 residues long. CDR1 is LGHNA and CDR2 is YNFKEQ in the germline V gene. The V gene lost 4 bases and the J gene lost 1 base, with 14 bases spanning the gap. In DNA, the CDR3 is TGTGCCAGCAGCCCTGGGACACCAATTTCCTACGAGCAGTACTTC. Amino acid sequence: CASSPGTPISYEQYF.

This rearrangement joins TRBV6-1 to TRBJ1-5; D is uncertain. Trimming cost V 2 bases and J 0 bases, with 8 bases left between them. Germline assignment: CDR1 MNHNS and CDR2 SASEGT. This CDR3 has 15 residues. In DNA form, the CDR3 reads TGTGCCAGCAGTGAATTCGGGGATAGCAATCAGCCCCAGCATTTT. Protein: CASSEFGDSNQPQHF.